This T cell receptor (beta chain) stems from a study of blood T cell repertoires in COVID-19. In the study overall: Samples of COVID-19 (acute and convalescent) were obtained from the United States, Italy and Spain. In each case, the material was cDNA or gDNA derived from T cells, B-cell-depleted T cells, or PBMCs.

As processed by the authors: Amplifying reference gene primers gave estimates of nucleated cell counts. Sequencing used immunoSEQ multiplex PCR; TCRdb keeps in-frame clones, though not all of them. That table furnishes V, J and clone size, whereas the DNA furnished D and trimming. The sample shows 210,000 or so clones, approximately 91% of them seen only once. The CDR3 totals 11 residues. CDR1 is MNHEY, CDR2 SVGAGI, per germline. Trimming cost V 6 bases and J 4 bases, with 6 bases left between them. What was sequenced was peripheral blood. This TCR derives from a man in his forties with acute or convalescent COVID-19. This chain connects TRBV6-5 to TRBJ2-5; unclear D gene. CDR3 nucleotide sequence: TGTGCCAGCAGCTCCCTAGAGACCCAGTACTTC. This encodes CASSSLETQYF.